This TCR beta chain was found in a study of T cell repertoires in cytomegalovirus infection. Study-wide context: Selected CMV epitopes included recently identified HLA-C-restricted ones as well as well-studied HLA-B-restricted ones. Both CMV infection and a matching HLA type were indicated by public TCR beta signatures.

TCRdb re-called the reads through MiXCR, storing one row per CDR3 protein. The repertoire has approximately 280,000 distinct CDR3 sequences, 22% of them found once; the top ten carry roughly a fifth. Findings and limits, study-wide: Predominance within the ex vivo response was attributable to HLA-C-restricted CMV-specific TCR beta clonotypes.

The V gene's germline CDR1 is SEHNR and CDR2 FQNEAQ (reference sequence). V shed 4 bases and J 5 bases; nucleotides not matched to a gene: 9. The CDR3 has 16 amino acids. This clonotype showed up just a few times. Its antigen is unidentified. The chain combines TRBV7-9 with TRBJ1-5; 9 nucleotides match TRBD1. The origin of this receptor is a human donor in good health (CMV status not recorded). Some clones in this sample may be carry-over from other donors' samples. The sample consisted of cultured PBMCs, taken from culture after CMV antigen stimulation. CDR3 coding DNA: TGTGCCAGCAGCTCCACCGGGACAGGGATTCATCAGCCCCAGCATTTT. As protein: CASSSTGTGIHQPQHF. Together with reference TRBV7-9 and TRBJ1-5, the CDR3 gives the full variable domain: DTGVSQNPRHKITKRGQNVTFRCDPISEHNRLYWYRQTLGQGPEFLTYFQNEAQLEKSRLLSDRFSAERPKGSFSTLEIQRTEQGDSAMYLCASSSTGTGIHQPQHFGDGTRLSIL.